This passage covers 6 T cell receptor beta chains from one sample sequenced in a study of prognosis after radiotherapy for stage I lung cancer. From genomic DNA, TCR beta CDR3 was amplified by two-round multiplex PCR. Primers targeting each individual TRBV and TRBJ gene were applied in first-round PCR. MiXCR, applied by TCRdb to the multiplex PCR reads, yields one record per CDR3 protein. The sample carries tens of thousands of distinct CDR3 sequences, roughly 40% recorded once. Sequenced material: PBMCs, taken before or after stereotactic body radiation therapy (not recorded which). The receptors shown here come from a donor aged 50 or older with non-small cell lung cancer.

For this clonotype: Since a far larger clone is one base different, this is likely a read error. The chain has TRBV6-9 and TRBJ1-2; D not resolved. Germline values: CDR1 MNHGY, CDR2 SVAAGI. The CDR3 sequence is 15 residues long. Trimming cost V 3 bases and J 7 bases, with 18 bases left between them. In DNA, the CDR3 is TGTGCCAGCAGTTACCCGTTGGGCCCCGTTGGTGGCTACACCTTC. Encoded protein: CASSYPLGPVGGYTF.

As regards this clonotype: A clone one base away is much larger, so this may be a read error. This sequence joins TRBV6-1 and TRBJ2-7, with D unresolved. Trimming cost V 10 bases and J 6 bases, with 16 bases left between them. The germline gives CDR1 MNHNS, CDR2 SASEGT. This CDR3 has 12 residues. The CDR3 DNA is TGTGCCATCTCTGTGTCCTTCGGCGAGCAGTACTTC. Its translation: CAISVSFGEQYF.

This clonotype appeared many times. J is TRBJ2-3 and V is TRBV2, with D uncertain. From germline, CDR1 is SNHLY and CDR2 FYNNEI. The CDR3 covers 13 residues. Trimming removed 1 base at V and 7 bases at J, with 9 bases between. For the CDR3, the DNA is TGTGCCAGCAGTGAAGAGATGGGAAATACGCAGTATTTT. Translation: CASSEEMGNTQYF. Supplemented by reference TRBV2 and TRBJ2-3, the full variable domain reads EPEVTQTPSHQVTQMGQEVILRCVPISNHLYFYWYRQILGQKVEFLVSFYNNEISEKSEIFDDQFSVERPDGSNFTLKIRSTKLEDSAMYFCASSEEMGNTQYFGPGTRLTVL.

This clonotype was recorded at least ten times. CDR3: CASSDRSTDTQYF. In DNA form, the CDR3 reads TGTGCCAGTTCAGACAGGAGCACAGATACGCAGTATTTT. The chain links TRBV19 to TRBJ2-3; maybe TRBD1 (6 bases). The germline CDR1 and CDR2 sequences are LNHDA and SQIVND (reference sequence). V was pared by 8 bases and J by 0 bases, with 9 bases between. The CDR3 has 13 residues.

With regard to this clonotype: A read error is likely here: a far larger clone is one base away. This chain connects TRBV12-3 or TRBV12-4 to TRBJ1-2; D not resolved. The CDR3 is 15 residues long. V lost 5 bases and J lost 4, with 17 bases in between. CDR3 protein: CASSEGVATIYGYTF. In nucleotides, the CDR3 is TGTGCCAGCAGTGAAGGTGTTGCCACGATCTATGGCTACACCTTC.

The chain couples TRBV3-1 to TRBJ2-7; 8 positions match TRBD2. V was clipped by 4 bases and J by 4 bases; unmatched bases: 6. Germline V gives CDR1 LGHDT, CDR2 YNNKEL (reference sequence). The CDR3 loop spans 14 amino acids. DNA for the CDR3: TGTGCCAGCAGCCGGTCGGGAGGGGATTACGAGCAGTACTTC. Protein sequence: CASSRSGGDYEQYF.